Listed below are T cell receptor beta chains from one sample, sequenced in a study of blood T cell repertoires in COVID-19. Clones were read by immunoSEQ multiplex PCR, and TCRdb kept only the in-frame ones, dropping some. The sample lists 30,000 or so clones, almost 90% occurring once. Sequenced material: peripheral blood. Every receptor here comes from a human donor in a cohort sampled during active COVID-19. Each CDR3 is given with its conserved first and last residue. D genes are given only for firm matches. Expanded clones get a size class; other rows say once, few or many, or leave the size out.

CAWTAGVSTDTQYF TGTGCCTGGACTGCCGGGGTAAGCACAGATACGCAGTATTTT TRBV30 . . TRBJ2-3
CASSPRETQYF TGTGCCAGCAGCCCTAGAGAGACCCAGTACTTC TRBV11-2 . . TRBJ2-5
CASSTGTGIDSPLHF TGTGCCAGTAGTACCGGGACAGGGATCGATTCACCCCTCCACTTT TRBV19 . TRBD1 TRBJ1-6
CASSQDRFF TGTGCCAGCAGCCAGGACAGGTTTTTT TRBV7-3 once . TRBJ1-4
CASSYSQGLNTEAFF TGTGCCAGCAGTTACTCACAGGGGCTAAACACTGAAGCTTTCTTT TRBV6-5 . TRBD1 TRBJ1-1
CASRRNVNTGELFF TGTGCCAGCAGGAGGAATGTGAACACCGGGGAGCTGTTTTTT TRBV6-5 . . TRBJ2-2
CASSLEGRRAGEKLFF TGTGCCAGCAGCTTAGAGGGCCGCAGGGCAGGTGAAAAACTGTTTTTT TRBV7-9 . . TRBJ1-4
CASSYFLAGTNEQFF TGTGCCAGCAGTTACTTTCTAGCGGGAACCAATGAGCAGTTCTTC TRBV6-2/TRBV6-3 . TRBD2 TRBJ2-1
CASSYSRQNNQETQYF TGTGCCAGCAGTTACTCGAGGCAGAATAACCAAGAGACCCAGTACTTC TRBV6-5 . . TRBJ2-5
CASSQRGLGYGYTF TGTGCCAGCAGCCAAAGGGGGCTCGGCTATGGCTACACCTTC TRBV3-1/TRBV3-2 . TRBD1 TRBJ1-2
CASSAGTARNYGYTF TGTGCCAGCAGCGCTGGGACAGCTCGTAACTATGGCTACACCTTC TRBV9 . TRBD1 TRBJ1-2
CASSSFGLAGSTGELFF TGTGCCAGTAGCAGTTTTGGCCTAGCTGGCTCCACCGGGGAGCTGTTTTTT TRBV19 . . TRBJ2-2
CASSLYVTGGLGYTF TGTGCCAGCAGCTTGTATGTGACAGGGGGCTTAGGCTACACCTTC TRBV5-4 . TRBD1 TRBJ1-2
CASSSRAGVQETQYF TGTGCCAGCAGCTCCAGAGCGGGGGTCCAAGAGACCCAGTACTTC TRBV7-2 . TRBD2 TRBJ2-5
CASSLGQIYEQYF TGTGCCAGCAGCTTAGGACAGATCTACGAGCAGTACTTC TRBV11-2 . . TRBJ2-7
CASSSGLAGAQDEQYF TGCGCCAGCAGCTCCGGACTAGCGGGGGCCCAGGACGAGCAGTACTTC TRBV5-1 . TRBD2 TRBJ2-7
CAWSVRLWGDSSYEQYF TGTGCCTGGAGTGTACGTTTATGGGGGGACAGCTCCTACGAGCAGTACTTC TRBV30 . . TRBJ2-7
CASSSVGRNTIYF TGTGCCAGCAGCTCAGTCGGGAGAAACACCATATATTTT TRBV6-6 . . TRBJ1-3
CASSSTQGHYEQYF TGTGCCAGCAGCTCGACACAGGGGCACTACGAGCAGTACTTC TRBV7-9 once TRBD1 TRBJ2-7
CAWSVRTLSEAFF TGTGCCTGGAGTGTACGGACACTCTCAGAAGCTTTCTTT TRBV30 . . TRBJ1-1
CASIQRGQGVEQYF TGTGCCAGCATCCAAAGGGGACAGGGTGTCGAGCAGTACTTC TRBV16 . TRBD1 TRBJ2-7
CASSSSTNTGELFF TGTGCCAGCAGCTCATCTACGAACACCGGGGAGCTGTTTTTT TRBV11-2 . . TRBJ2-2
CASSEDQARGETQYF TGTGCCAGCAGTGAAGATCAAGCTCGAGGGGAGACCCAGTACTTC TRBV2 . . TRBJ2-5
CASSDAQRGTSEYF TGTGCCAGCAGTGATGCCCAGCGGGGGACCTCTGAGTACTTC TRBV2 few TRBD2 TRBJ2-7
CAISESRLAGGYLAETQYF TGTGCCATCAGTGAGTCGAGACTAGCGGGGGGGTACTTGGCGGAGACCCAGTACTTC TRBV10-3 . TRBD2 TRBJ2-5
CASSPRGAKETQYF TGTGCCAGCAGTCCCCGCGGGGCAAAAGAGACCCAGTACTTC TRBV6-5 . . TRBJ2-5
CASRSGQGISYEQYF TGTGCCAGCCGCTCTGGGCAGGGGATCTCCTACGAGCAGTACTTC TRBV6-5 . . TRBJ2-7
CASTGLDHEQYF TGTGCCAGCACTGGACTAGACCACGAGCAGTACTTC TRBV2 . TRBD2 TRBJ2-7
CASRRNTGELFF TGTGCCAGCAGGAGGAACACCGGGGAGCTGTTTTTT TRBV25-1 . . TRBJ2-2
CASSQEGGAPRNTQYF TGCGCCAGCAGCCAAGAAGGTGGTGCCCCGAGGAATACGCAGTATTTT TRBV4-1 . . TRBJ2-3
CASSENSNQPQHF TGTGCCAGCAGTGAGAATAGCAATCAGCCCCAGCATTTT TRBV7-3 . . TRBJ1-5